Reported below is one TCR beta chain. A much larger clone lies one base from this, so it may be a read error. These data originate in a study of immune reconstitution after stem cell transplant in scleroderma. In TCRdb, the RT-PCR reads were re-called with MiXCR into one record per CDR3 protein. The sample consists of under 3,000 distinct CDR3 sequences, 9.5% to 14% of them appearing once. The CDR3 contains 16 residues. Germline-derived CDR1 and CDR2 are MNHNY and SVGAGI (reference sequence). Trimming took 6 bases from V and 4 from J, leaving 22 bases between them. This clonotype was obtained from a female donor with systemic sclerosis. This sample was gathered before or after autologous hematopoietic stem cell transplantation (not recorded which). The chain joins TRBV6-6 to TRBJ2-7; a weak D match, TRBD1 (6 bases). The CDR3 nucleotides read TGTGCCAGCAGACCCCCACAGGGCTGGGAGCGGTACGAGCAGTACTTC. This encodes CASRPPQGWERYEQYF.